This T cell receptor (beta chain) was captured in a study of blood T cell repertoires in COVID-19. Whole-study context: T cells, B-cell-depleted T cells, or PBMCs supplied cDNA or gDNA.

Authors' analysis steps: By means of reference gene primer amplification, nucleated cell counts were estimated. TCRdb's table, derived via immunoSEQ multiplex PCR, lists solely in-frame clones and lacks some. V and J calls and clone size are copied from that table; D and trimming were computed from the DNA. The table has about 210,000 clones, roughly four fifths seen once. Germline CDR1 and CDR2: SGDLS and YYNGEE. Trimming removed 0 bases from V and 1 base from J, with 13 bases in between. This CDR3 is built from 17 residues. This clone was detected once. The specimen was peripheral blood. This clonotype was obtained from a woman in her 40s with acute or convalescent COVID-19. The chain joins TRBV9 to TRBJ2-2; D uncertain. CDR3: CASSVVQTTLNTGELFF. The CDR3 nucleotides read TGTGCCAGCAGCGTAGTGCAAACGACACTGAACACCGGGGAGCTGTTTTTT.